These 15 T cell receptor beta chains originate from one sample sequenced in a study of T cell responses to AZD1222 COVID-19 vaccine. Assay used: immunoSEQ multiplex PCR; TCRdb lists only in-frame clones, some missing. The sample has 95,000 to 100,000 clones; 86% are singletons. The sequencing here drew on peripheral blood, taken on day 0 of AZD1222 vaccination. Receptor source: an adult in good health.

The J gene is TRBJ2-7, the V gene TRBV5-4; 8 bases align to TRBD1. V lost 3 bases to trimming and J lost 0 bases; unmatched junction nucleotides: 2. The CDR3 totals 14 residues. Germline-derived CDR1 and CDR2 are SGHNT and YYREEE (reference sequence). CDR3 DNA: TGTGCCAGCAGCTCGGGACAGGCCTCCTACGAGCAGTACTTC. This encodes CASSSGQASYEQYF.

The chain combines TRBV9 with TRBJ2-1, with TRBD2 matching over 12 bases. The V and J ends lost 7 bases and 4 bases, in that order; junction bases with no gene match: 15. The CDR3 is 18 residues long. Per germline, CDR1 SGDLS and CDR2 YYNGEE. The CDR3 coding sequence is TGTGCCAGCGGGGCTTCTAGCGGGAGGGCCCGGTGGTACAATGAGCAGTTCTTC. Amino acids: CASGASSGRARWYNEQFF. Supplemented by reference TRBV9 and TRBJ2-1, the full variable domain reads DSGVTQTPKHLITATGQRVTLRCSPRSGDLSVYWYQQSLDQGLQFLIQYYNGEERAKGNILERFSAQQFPDLHSELNLSSLELGDSALYFCASGASSGRARWYNEQFFGPGTRLTVL.

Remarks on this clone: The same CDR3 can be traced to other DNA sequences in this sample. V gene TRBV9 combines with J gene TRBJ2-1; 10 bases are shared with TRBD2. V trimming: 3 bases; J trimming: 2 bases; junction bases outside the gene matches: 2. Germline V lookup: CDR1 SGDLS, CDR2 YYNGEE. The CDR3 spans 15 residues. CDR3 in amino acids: CASSGGLAAYNEQFF. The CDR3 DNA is TGTGCCAGCAGCGGAGGACTAGCGGCCTACAATGAGCAGTTCTTC. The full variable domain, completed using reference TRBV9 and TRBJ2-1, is DSGVTQTPKHLITATGQRVTLRCSPRSGDLSVYWYQQSLDQGLQFLIQYYNGEERAKGNILERFSAQQFPDLHSELNLSSLELGDSALYFCASSGGLAAYNEQFFGPGTRLTVL.

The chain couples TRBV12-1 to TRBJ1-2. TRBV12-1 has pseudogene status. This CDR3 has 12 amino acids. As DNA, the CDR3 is TGTGCCAGCAGCTACGAGCTTTATGGCTACACCTTC. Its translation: CASSYELYGYTF.

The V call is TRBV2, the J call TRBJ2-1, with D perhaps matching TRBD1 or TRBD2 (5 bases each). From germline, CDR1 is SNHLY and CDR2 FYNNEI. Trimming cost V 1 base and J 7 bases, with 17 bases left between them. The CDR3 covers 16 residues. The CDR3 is CASSEGATRGVNEQFF. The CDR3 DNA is TGTGCCAGCAGTGAAGGGGCCACCAGAGGGGTTAATGAGCAGTTCTTC. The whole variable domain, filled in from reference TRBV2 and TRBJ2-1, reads EPEVTQTPSHQVTQMGQEVILRCVPISNHLYFYWYRQILGQKVEFLVSFYNNEISEKSEIFDDQFSVERPDGSNFTLKIRSTKLEDSAMYFCASSEGATRGVNEQFFGPGTRLTVL.

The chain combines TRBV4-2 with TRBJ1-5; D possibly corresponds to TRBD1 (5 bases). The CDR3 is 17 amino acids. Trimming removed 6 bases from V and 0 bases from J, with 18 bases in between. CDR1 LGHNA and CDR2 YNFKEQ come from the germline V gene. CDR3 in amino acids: CASSYGGADYSNQPQHF. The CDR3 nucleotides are TGTGCCAGCAGTTACGGGGGAGCCGATTATAGCAATCAGCCCCAGCATTTT.

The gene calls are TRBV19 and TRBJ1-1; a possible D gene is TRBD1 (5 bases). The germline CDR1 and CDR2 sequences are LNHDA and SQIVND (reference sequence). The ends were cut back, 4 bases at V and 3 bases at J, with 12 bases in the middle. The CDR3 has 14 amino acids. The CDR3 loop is CASSRFRTYTEAFF. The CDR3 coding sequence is TGTGCCAGTAGTAGGTTTAGGACATACACTGAAGCTTTCTTT. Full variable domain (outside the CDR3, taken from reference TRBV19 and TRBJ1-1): DGGITQSPKYLFRKEGQNVTLSCEQNLNHDAMYWYRQDPGQGLRLIYYSQIVNDFQKGDIAEGYSVSREKKESFPLTVTSAQKNPTAFYLCASSRFRTYTEAFFGQGTRLTVV.

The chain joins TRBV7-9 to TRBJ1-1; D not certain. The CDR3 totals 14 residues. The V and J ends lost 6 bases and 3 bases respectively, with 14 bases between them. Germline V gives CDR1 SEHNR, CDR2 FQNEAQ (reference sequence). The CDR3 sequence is CASRESGRDTEAFF. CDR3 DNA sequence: TGTGCCAGCAGAGAAAGTGGACGGGACACTGAAGCTTTCTTT.

As DNA, the CDR3 is TGTGCCAGCAGTCGAACGGTCCAAATGAAAAACACTGAAGCTTTCTTT. Its protein product is CASSRTVQMKNTEAFF. This chain connects TRBV6-6 to TRBJ1-1; unclear D gene. The V gene's germline CDR1 is MNHNY and CDR2 SVGAGI (reference sequence). The CDR3 has 16 amino acids. Deletions cut 5 bases from V and 2 bases from J, with 18 bases between.

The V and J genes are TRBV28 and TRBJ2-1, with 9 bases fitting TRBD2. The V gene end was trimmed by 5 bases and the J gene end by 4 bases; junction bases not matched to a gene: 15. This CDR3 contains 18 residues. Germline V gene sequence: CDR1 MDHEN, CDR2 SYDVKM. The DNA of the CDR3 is TGTGCCAGCAGTAGACTAGCGGAGGGGCTTGAAAGATACAATGAGCAGTTCTTC. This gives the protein CASSRLAEGLERYNEQFF.

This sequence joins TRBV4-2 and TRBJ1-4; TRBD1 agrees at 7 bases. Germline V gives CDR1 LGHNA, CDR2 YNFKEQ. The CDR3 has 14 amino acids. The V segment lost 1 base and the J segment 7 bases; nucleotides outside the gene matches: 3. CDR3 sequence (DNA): TGTGCCAGCAGCCAAGGACAGGGAGGTGAAAAACTGTTTTTT. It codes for CASSQGQGGEKLFF.

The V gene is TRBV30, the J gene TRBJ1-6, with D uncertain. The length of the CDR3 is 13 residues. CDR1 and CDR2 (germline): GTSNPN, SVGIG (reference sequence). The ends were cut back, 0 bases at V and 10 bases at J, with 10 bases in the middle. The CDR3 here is CAWSVQVGSPLHF. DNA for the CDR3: TGTGCCTGGAGTGTACAAGTTGGCTCACCCCTCCACTTT.

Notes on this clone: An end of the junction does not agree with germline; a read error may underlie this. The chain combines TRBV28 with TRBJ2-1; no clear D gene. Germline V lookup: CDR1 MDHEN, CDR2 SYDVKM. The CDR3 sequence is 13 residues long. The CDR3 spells CASSLIASSERFF. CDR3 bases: TGTGCCAGCAGTCTCATCGCTAGTTCCGAGCGGTTCTTC.

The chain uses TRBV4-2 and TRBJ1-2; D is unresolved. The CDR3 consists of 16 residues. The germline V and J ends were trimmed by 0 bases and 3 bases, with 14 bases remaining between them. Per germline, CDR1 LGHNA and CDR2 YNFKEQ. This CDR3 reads CASSQENYRRYYGYTF. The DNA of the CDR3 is TGTGCCAGCAGCCAAGAGAACTACCGCCGTTACTATGGCTACACCTTC.

The chain's CDR3 is CASSDRRTTDTQYF. The CDR3 region has the DNA TGTGCCAGCAGTGACAGACGAACCACAGATACGCAGTATTTT. J is TRBJ2-3 and V is TRBV11-2, with D perhaps matching TRBD1 (5 bases). Germline assignment: CDR1 SGHAT and CDR2 FQNNGV. With 6 bases removed from V and 2 bases from J, the gap between germline ends came to 12 bases. The CDR3 has 14 residues.